By its share, the clone carrying this T cell receptor (beta chain) is medium-sized (0.01 to 0.1%). TCRdb processed the 5' RACE reads anew with MiXCR; each CDR3 protein has one entry. The table records around 21,000 distinct CDR3 sequences, under 40% of them present only once. The clonotype was recovered from a female donor with breast cancer. The sequencing sample was made of tumor-infiltrating naive CD4+ T cells sorted from the breast tumor. The sample's subset: naive CD4+ T cells, CD4+CD45RA+CD25-.

This CDR3 is CASSFLAGAYEQYF. The CDR3 nucleotides are TGTGCCAGCAGTTTCTTAGCGGGAGCCTACGAGCAGTACTTC. The gene calls are TRBV12-3 or TRBV12-4 and TRBJ2-7; TRBD2 matches 9 bases. J gave up 2 bases and V 3 bases, and 2 bases lay outside the gene matches. CDR3 length: 14 residues.